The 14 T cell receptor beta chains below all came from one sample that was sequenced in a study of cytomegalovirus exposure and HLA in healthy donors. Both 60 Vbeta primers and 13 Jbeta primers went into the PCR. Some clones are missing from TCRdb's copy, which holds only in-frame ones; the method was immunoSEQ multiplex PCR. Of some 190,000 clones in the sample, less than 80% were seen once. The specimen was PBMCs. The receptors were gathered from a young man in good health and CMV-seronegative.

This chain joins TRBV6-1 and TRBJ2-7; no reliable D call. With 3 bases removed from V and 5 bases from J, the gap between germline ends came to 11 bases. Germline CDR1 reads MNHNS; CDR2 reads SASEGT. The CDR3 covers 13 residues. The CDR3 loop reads CASSDSSPDEQYF. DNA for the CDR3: TGTGCCAGCAGTGATAGTAGCCCCGACGAGCAGTACTTC.

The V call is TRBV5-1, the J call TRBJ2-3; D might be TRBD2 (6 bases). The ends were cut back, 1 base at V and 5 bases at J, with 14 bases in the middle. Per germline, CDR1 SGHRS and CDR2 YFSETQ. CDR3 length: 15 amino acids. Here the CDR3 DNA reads TGCGCCAGCAGCTTGTTTGGCGGGAACGGAGATACGCAGTATTTT. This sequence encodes CASSLFGGNGDTQYF. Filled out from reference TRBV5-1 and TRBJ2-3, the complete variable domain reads KAGVTQTPRYLIKTRGQQVTLSCSPISGHRSVSWYQQTPGQGLQFLFEYFSETQRNKGNFPGRFSGRQFSNSRSEMNVSTLELGDSALYLCASSLFGGNGDTQYFGPGTRLTVL.

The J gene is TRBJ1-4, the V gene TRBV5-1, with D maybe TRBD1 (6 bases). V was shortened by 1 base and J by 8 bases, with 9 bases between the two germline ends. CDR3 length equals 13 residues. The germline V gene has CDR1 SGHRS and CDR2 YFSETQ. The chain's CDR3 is CASSLTGSEKLFF. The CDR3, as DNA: TGCGCCAGCAGCTTGACAGGGAGCGAAAAACTGTTTTTT.

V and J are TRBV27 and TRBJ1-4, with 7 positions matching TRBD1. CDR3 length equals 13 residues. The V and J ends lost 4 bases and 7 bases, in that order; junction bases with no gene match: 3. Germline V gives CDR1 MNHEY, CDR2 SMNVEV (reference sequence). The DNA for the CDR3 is TGTGCCAGCAGTTCCCAGGGGGGTGAAAAACTGTTTTTT. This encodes CASSSQGGEKLFF.

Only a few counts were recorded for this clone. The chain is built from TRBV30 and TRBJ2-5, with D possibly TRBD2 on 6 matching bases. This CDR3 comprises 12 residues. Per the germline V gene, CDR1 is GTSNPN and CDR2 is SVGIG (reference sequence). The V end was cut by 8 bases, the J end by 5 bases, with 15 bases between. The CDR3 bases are TGTGCCCGGTCAGGGAGGCGGGAGACCCAGTACTTC. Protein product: CARSGRRETQYF.

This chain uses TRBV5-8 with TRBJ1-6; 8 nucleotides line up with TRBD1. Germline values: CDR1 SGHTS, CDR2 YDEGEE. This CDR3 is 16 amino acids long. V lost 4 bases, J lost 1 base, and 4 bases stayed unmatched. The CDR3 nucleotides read TGTGCCAGCAGCACTAGACAGGGGTCCTATAATTCACCCCTCCACTTT. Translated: CASSTRQGSYNSPLHF.

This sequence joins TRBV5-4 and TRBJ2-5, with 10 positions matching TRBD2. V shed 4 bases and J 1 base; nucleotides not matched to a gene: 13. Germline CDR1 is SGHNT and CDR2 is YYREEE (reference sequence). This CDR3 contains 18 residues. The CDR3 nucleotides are TGTGCCAGCAGCCAACCCGGAAGGAGCGGGAGGGCCCAAGAGACCCAGTACTTC. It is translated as CASSQPGRSGRAQETQYF.

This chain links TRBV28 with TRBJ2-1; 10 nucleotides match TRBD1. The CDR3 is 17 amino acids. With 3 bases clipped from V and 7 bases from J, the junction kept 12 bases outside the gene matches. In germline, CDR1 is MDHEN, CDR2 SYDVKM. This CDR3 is CASSLDPGQGWKNEQFF. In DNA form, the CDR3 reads TGTGCCAGCAGTTTGGACCCGGGACAGGGGTGGAAGAATGAGCAGTTCTTC.

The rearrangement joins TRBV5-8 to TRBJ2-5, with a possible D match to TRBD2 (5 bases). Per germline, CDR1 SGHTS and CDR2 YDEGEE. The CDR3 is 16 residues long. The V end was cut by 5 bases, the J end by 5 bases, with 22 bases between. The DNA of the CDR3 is TGTGCCAGCAGACCAAGAGGGCGACCGATAGGGGAGACCCAGTACTTC. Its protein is CASRPRGRPIGETQYF.

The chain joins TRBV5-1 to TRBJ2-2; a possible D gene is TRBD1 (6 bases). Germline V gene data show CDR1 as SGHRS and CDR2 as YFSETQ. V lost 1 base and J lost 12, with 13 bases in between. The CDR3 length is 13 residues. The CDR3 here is CASSLSRQGKLFF. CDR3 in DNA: TGCGCCAGCAGCTTGAGTAGGCAGGGGAAGCTGTTTTTT.

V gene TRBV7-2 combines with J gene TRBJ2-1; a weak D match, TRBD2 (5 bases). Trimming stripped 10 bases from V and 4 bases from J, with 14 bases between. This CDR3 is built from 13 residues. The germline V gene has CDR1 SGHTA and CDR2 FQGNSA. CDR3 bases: TGTGCCAAAGGCTACGGGGTGTACAATGAGCAGTTCTTC. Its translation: CAKGYGVYNEQFF.

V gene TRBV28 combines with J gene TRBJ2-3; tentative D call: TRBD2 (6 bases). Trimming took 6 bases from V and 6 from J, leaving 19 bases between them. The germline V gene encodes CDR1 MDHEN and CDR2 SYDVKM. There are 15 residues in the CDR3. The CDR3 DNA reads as TGTGCCAGCAGACCCCGCGGCAGGGCGGGGGATACGCAGTATTTT. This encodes CASRPRGRAGDTQYF.

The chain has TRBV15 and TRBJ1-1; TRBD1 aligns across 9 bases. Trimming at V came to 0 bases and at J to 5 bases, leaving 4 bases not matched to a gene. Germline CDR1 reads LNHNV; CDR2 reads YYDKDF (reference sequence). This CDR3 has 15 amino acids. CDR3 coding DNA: TGTGCCACCAGCAGAGAAGGGACAGGGCTAACTGAAGCTTTCTTT. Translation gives CATSREGTGLTEAFF.

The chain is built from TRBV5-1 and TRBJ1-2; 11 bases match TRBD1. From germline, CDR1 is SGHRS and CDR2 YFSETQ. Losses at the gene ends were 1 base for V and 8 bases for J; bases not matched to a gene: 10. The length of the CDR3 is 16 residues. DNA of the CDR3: TGCGCCAGCAGCTTGTATCCCGGACAGGGGGCGGGCGGCTACACCTTC. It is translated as CASSLYPGQGAGGYTF.